Below, 28 T cell receptor beta chains from the same sample are listed, as sequenced in a study of control samples from healthy donors and cancer patients. Repertoires were generated with immunoSEQ multiplex PCR, while TCRdb's copy carries only in-frame clones and drops some. The profile shows about 18,000 clones, roughly 80% of them singletons. Material for sequencing was PBMCs. The source of these receptors is a woman in her seventies with lung cancer.

V gene TRBV6-5 combines with J gene TRBJ1-1; D not resolved. Germline V gives CDR1 MNHEY, CDR2 SVGAGI. The V end lost 5 bases, the J end lost 3 bases, and 7 bases lay between the germline ends. The CDR3 is made up of 12 amino acids. CDR3 residues: CASSRPHTEAFF. In nucleotides, the CDR3 is TGTGCCAGCAGTCGACCCCACACTGAAGCTTTCTTT.

The chain joins TRBV29-1 to TRBJ2-1, with 9 bases that match TRBD2. This CDR3 is 13 amino acids long. V shed 3 bases, J shed 7 bases, and the junction held 4 bases outside the gene matches. Germline V gene sequence: CDR1 SQVTM, CDR2 ANQGSEA. The CDR3 bases are TGCAGCGTTGAGGGGGGACTAGCAAATGAGCAGTTCTTC. Translated: CSVEGGLANEQFF.

The chain is built from TRBV30 and TRBJ2-1, with D perhaps TRBD1 or TRBD2 (7 bases each). CDR1 and CDR2 from the germline V gene are GTSNPN and SVGIG (reference sequence). The CDR3 spans 15 residues. V dropped 2 bases and J dropped 7 bases, with 18 bases sitting between them. The CDR3 protein is CAWSSIRGGRNEQFF. CDR3 DNA: TGTGCCTGGAGTTCGATCAGGGGGGGGAGGAATGAGCAGTTCTTC.

The chain employs TRBV2 and TRBJ2-6; weak D call: TRBD2 (7 bases). With 6 bases removed from V and 0 bases from J, the gap between germline ends came to 12 bases. Germline V gene sequence: CDR1 SNHLY, CDR2 FYNNEI. This CDR3 contains 16 residues. This CDR3 reads CASRVGGGSGANVLTF. As DNA, the CDR3 is TGTGCCAGCAGAGTAGGGGGGGGCTCTGGGGCCAACGTCCTGACTTTC.

This chain connects TRBV11-2 to TRBJ2-7; possibly TRBD2 for D (6 bases). This CDR3 has 12 residues. CDR1 and CDR2 (germline): SGHAT, FQNNGV. V was clipped by 5 bases and J by 6 bases, with 11 bases between them. CDR3 loop: CASSVSGIEQYF. The CDR3 DNA sequence: TGTGCCAGCAGCGTTAGCGGTATCGAGCAGTACTTC.

The gene calls are TRBV3-1 (or the pseudogene TRBV3-2) and TRBJ1-2; D ambiguous. Germline CDR1 is LGHDT and CDR2 is YNNKEL (reference sequence). The CDR3 extends over 15 amino acids. Trimming pared 4 bases from V and 2 bases from J, leaving 14 bases between. CDR3 in DNA: TGTGCCAGCAGCCTACTAGGCCCGCTAAACTATGGCTACACCTTC. Protein product: CASSLLGPLNYGYTF.

This clone was seen more than once but under ten times. The chain carries TRBV2 and TRBJ1-1; the D gene is possibly TRBD1 (5 bases). This CDR3 contains 11 residues. Germline V CDR1 and CDR2: SNHLY, FYNNEI. V gave up 8 bases and J gave up 6 bases, with 10 bases separating them. CDR3: CASDAGAEAFF. The CDR3 DNA reads TGTGCCAGCGATGCGGGGGCTGAAGCTTTCTTT.

J is TRBJ2-2 and V is TRBV7-2, with TRBD1 matching over 9 bases. Germline values: CDR1 SGHTA, CDR2 FQGNSA. The CDR3 is 16 residues long. Germline trimming cut 6 bases from V and 4 bases from J; bases unmatched to any gene: 9. The DNA for the CDR3 is TGTGCCAGCAGTTTGGGACAGGGCGTGACCACCGGGGAGCTGTTTTTT. The encoded protein is CASSLGQGVTTGELFF.

This clone showed up just once. The rearrangement joins TRBV21-1 to TRBJ2-7; the table's D call of TRBD1 was not tested on the DNA. TRBV21-1 is recorded as a pseudogene. This CDR3 contains 16 residues. The DNA for the CDR3 is TGTGCCCCCCCCGCTCCCACCCACCGGGACATTTGGGGGCAGTACTTC. Translating it yields CAPPAPTHRDIWGQYF.

The sample holds one count of this clone. The chain employs TRBV6-5 and TRBJ1-5; D perhaps matches TRBD1 (6 bases). Germline CDR1 reads MNHEY; CDR2 reads SVGAGI. CDR3 length: 16 amino acids. V lost 2 bases and J lost 1, with 12 bases in between. The CDR3 is CASSYRGVGSNQPQHF. The CDR3 DNA reads TGTGCCAGCAGTTACAGGGGGGTCGGGAGCAATCAGCCCCAGCATTTT.

The V call is TRBV28, the J call TRBJ1-2, with unresolved D. In germline, CDR1 is MDHEN, CDR2 SYDVKM. The CDR3 sequence is 13 residues long. V was clipped by 3 bases and J by 2 bases, with 7 bases between them. CDR3 nucleotides: TGTGCCAGCAGTTTGAATCCAAACTATGGCTACACCTTC. This sequence encodes CASSLNPNYGYTF.

The chain is built from TRBV19 and TRBJ1-1; 8 positions agree with TRBD1. CDR3 size: 16 residues. CDR1 LNHDA and CDR2 SQIVND come from the germline V gene (reference sequence). Trimming took 6 bases from V and 4 from J; bases not matched to a gene: 13. This CDR3 is CASRKQGVPVGTEAFF. CDR3 DNA: TGTGCCAGTAGAAAACAGGGGGTTCCGGTGGGCACTGAAGCTTTCTTT.

In its sample, this clone was seen a few times. The CDR3 spells CASSPGQGRYEQYF. DNA of the CDR3: TGTGCCAGCAGTCCCGGACAGGGCCGGTACGAGCAGTACTTC. J is TRBJ2-7 and V is TRBV6-5, with TRBD1 matching over 8 bases. Trimming took 5 bases from V and 4 from J; bases not matched to a gene: 7. Germline CDR1 is MNHEY and CDR2 is SVGAGI. The CDR3 sequence is 14 residues long.

The chain is built from TRBV6-1 and TRBJ1-6, with D unclear. The CDR3 totals 15 residues. Looked up from germline, CDR1 is MNHNS and CDR2 is SASEGT. Between the trimmed V and J ends, which lost 2 bases and 7 bases, there was a span of 12 bases. CDR3 protein: CASSESMRWNSPLHF. As DNA, the CDR3 is TGTGCCAGCAGTGAAAGTATGAGGTGGAATTCACCCCTCCACTTT.

The rearrangement uses TRBV19 and TRBJ2-2; D unclear. Per germline, CDR1 LNHDA and CDR2 SQIVND (reference sequence). The CDR3 loop spans 13 amino acids. Trimming shortened V by 5 bases and J by 9 bases, and 13 bases separated the two germline ends. CDR3 nucleotide sequence: TGTGCCAGTAGTCTTGGACGGACCCGGGAGCTGTTTTTT. Its translation is CASSLGRTRELFF.

The chain recombines TRBV19 with TRBJ2-4; TRBD2 matches at 11 bases. Germline CDR1 is LNHDA and CDR2 is SQIVND (reference sequence). The CDR3 sequence is 16 residues long. V was pared by 6 bases and J by 0 bases, with 4 bases of the junction left unmatched. CDR3 nucleotides: TGTGCCAGTAGGAGCGGGACTAGCGGAGCCAAAAACATTCAGTACTTC. Translating gives CASRSGTSGAKNIQYF. The full variable domain, completed using reference TRBV19 and TRBJ2-4, is DGGITQSPKYLFRKEGQNVTLSCEQNLNHDAMYWYRQDPGQGLRLIYYSQIVNDFQKGDIAEGYSVSREKKESFPLTVTSAQKNPTAFYLCASRSGTSGAKNIQYFGAGTRLSVL.

The chain couples TRBV5-5 to TRBJ1-1, with D unclear. Germline CDR1 SGHKS, CDR2 YYEKEE (reference sequence). The V end was cut by 0 bases, the J end by 5 bases, with 20 bases between. The CDR3 runs 17 residues. CDR3 sequence reads: CASSLGRLGQIGTEAFF. For the CDR3, the DNA is TGTGCCAGCAGCTTGGGGCGCCTTGGGCAAATTGGGACTGAAGCTTTCTTT.

The V and J genes are TRBV7-9 and TRBJ2-5; D is undetermined. This CDR3 region has 12 residues. Germline V lookup: CDR1 SEHNR, CDR2 FQNEAQ (reference sequence). Trimming took off 7 bases at V and 4 bases at J, with 10 bases between the two ends. CDR3 amino acids: CASTPAGETQYF. CDR3 nucleotide sequence: TGTGCCAGCACCCCGGCTGGAGAGACCCAGTACTTC.

This chain connects TRBV29-1 to TRBJ2-5; D gene ambiguous. This CDR3 has 13 amino acids. Trimming left V 4 bases short and J 1 base short, with 10 bases between. CDR1 is SQVTM and CDR2 is ANQGSEA in the germline V gene. DNA of the CDR3: TGCAGCGTTGTCCCAGATCTCCAAGAGACCCAGTACTTC. Translating it yields CSVVPDLQETQYF.

V is TRBV9 and J is TRBJ1-2; 9 bases fit TRBD1. Germline loops: CDR1 SGDLS, CDR2 YYNGEE. The CDR3 sequence is 16 residues long. Trimming took 5 bases from V and 0 from J; bases not matched to a gene: 8. The CDR3 nucleotides are TGTGCCAGCAGGGGAGGAGGGACAGGGTCTAACTATGGCTACACCTTC. Translated: CASRGGGTGSNYGYTF.

In this sample, this clone turned up once. The chain employs TRBV19 and TRBJ1-1; possibly TRBD1 for D (5 bases). Between the trimmed V and J ends, which lost 11 bases and 2 bases, there was a span of 24 bases. The CDR3 is 16 residues long. From germline, CDR1 is LNHDA and CDR2 SQIVND (reference sequence). The CDR3 protein is CAVHGDLSSGNTEAFF. The DNA for the CDR3 is TGTGCCGTCCATGGGGACCTCTCCTCTGGCAACACTGAAGCTTTCTTT.

The V gene is TRBV27, the J gene TRBJ2-5; tentatively, D is TRBD1 (6 bases). This CDR3 spans 15 amino acids. The V end was cut by 1 base, the J end by 6 bases, with 15 bases between. Per the germline V gene, CDR1 is MNHEY and CDR2 is SMNVEV (reference sequence). CDR3 sequence reads: CASSLWAGVGKTQYF. The CDR3 coding sequence is TGTGCCAGCAGTTTATGGGCAGGGGTAGGGAAGACCCAGTACTTC.

The chain uses TRBV7-3 and TRBJ2-7; the match to TRBD2 covers 15 bases. Germline CDR1 and CDR2: SGHTA and FQGTGA. V trimming: 4 bases; J trimming: 4 bases; junction bases outside the gene matches: 8. This CDR3 region has 17 residues. CDR3 loop: CASSSRTSGRAWYEQYF. The DNA for the CDR3 is TGTGCCAGCAGCTCCAGGACTAGCGGGAGGGCCTGGTACGAGCAGTACTTC.

This CDR3 is CASSQEPQGGSGNTIYF. As DNA, the CDR3 is TGCGCCAGCAGCCAAGAGCCACAAGGGGGTTCTGGAAACACCATATATTTT. V gene TRBV4-3 combines with J gene TRBJ1-3, with TRBD1 as a possible D gene (6 bases). The CDR3 is 17 amino acids. The V gene lost 0 bases and the J gene lost 1 base, with 13 bases spanning the gap. In germline, CDR1 is LGHNA, CDR2 YSLEER.

This chain uses TRBV27 with TRBJ2-2; D might be TRBD2 (5 bases). Germline loops: CDR1 MNHEY, CDR2 SMNVEV (reference sequence). The CDR3 is 12 amino acids. V was pared by 5 bases and J by 5 bases, with 6 bases between. CDR3 amino acids: CASSGGTGELFF. The DNA for the CDR3 is TGTGCCAGCAGTGGCGGGACCGGGGAGCTGTTTTTT.

The V gene is TRBV6-6, the J gene TRBJ1-1; 9 bases align to TRBD1. Germline V lookup: CDR1 MNHNY, CDR2 SVGAGI (reference sequence). The CDR3 sequence is 14 residues long. The ends lost 0 bases at V and 10 bases at J; junction bases unmatched: 6. The CDR3 DNA is TGTGCCAGCAGTTACTCGGGACAGGGATATACAGCTTTCTTT. Translated: CASSYSGQGYTAFF.

This clone was seen a handful of times. CDR3 in DNA: TGCGCCAGCAGCTCAAGTAGCGGTACCCACAATGAGCAGTTCTTC. Encoded protein: CASSSSSGTHNEQFF. The chain has TRBV5-1 and TRBJ2-1; tentatively, D is TRBD2 (6 bases). The germline V gene encodes CDR1 SGHRS and CDR2 YFSETQ. CDR3 size: 15 residues. The V and J ends lost 3 bases and 5 bases respectively, with 15 bases between them. Full variable domain (rest looked up from reference TRBV5-1 and TRBJ2-1): KAGVTQTPRYLIKTRGQQVTLSCSPISGHRSVSWYQQTPGQGLQFLFEYFSETQRNKGNFPGRFSGRQFSNSRSEMNVSTLELGDSALYLCASSSSSGTHNEQFFGPGTRLTVL.

V is TRBV2 and J is TRBJ2-1; TRBD2 agrees at 7 bases. The CDR3 spans 13 residues. The germline V gene encodes CDR1 SNHLY and CDR2 FYNNEI. V was pared by 8 bases and J by 0 bases, with 1 base of the junction left unmatched. CDR3 DNA: TGTGCCAGCGGCGGGGGCTCCTACAATGAGCAGTTCTTC. Its translation: CASGGGSYNEQFF.